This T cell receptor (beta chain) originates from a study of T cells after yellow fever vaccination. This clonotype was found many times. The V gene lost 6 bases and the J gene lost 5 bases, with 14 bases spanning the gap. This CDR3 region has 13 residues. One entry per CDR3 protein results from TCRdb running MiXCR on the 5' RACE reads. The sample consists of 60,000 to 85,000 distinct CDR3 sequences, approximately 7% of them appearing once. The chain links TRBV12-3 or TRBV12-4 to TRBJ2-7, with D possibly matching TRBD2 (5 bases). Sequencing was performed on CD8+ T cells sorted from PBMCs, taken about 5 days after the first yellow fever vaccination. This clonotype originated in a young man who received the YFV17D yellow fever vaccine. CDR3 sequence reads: CASSPSSGDEQYV. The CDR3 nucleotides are TGTGCCAGCAGCCCAAGTTCCGGGGACGAGCAGTACGTC.